This passage covers 25 T cell receptor beta chains from one sample sequenced in a study of beta chain features in type 1 diabetes. Expressed TCRB transcripts were sequenced because the entire RNA isolate underwent reverse transcription. Sequenced by immunoSEQ multiplex PCR; TCRdb stores in-frame clones only, minus some. Of some 270,000 clones in the sample, under 8.5% were seen once. Sequenced material: central memory CD4+ T cells from blood. The receptors stem from a woman aged 18 to 35 in good health.

The sample holds many counts of this clone. The J gene is TRBJ1-4, the V gene TRBV15, with no clear D. The CDR3 spans 13 residues. V lost 1 base and J lost 10, with 10 bases in between. From germline, CDR1 is LNHNV and CDR2 YYDKDF (reference sequence). CDR3 protein: CATSRGEGRKLFF. For the CDR3, the DNA is TGTGCCACCAGCAGAGGGGAAGGGCGAAAACTGTTTTTT.

The chain combines TRBV10-3 with TRBJ1-3; tentative D call: TRBD1 (5 bases). This CDR3 comprises 16 residues. Trimming stripped 0 bases from V and 4 bases from J, with 13 bases between. Looked up from germline, CDR1 is ENHRY and CDR2 is SYGVKD. The CDR3, as DNA: TGTGCCATCAGTGAGTCGGCTTACGGGACGGGAAACACCATATATTTT. This sequence encodes CAISESAYGTGNTIYF.

This clone was counted ten times or more. The V gene is TRBV5-1, the J gene TRBJ2-1, with a weak D call TRBD1 (6 bases). CDR1 is SGHRS, CDR2 YFSETQ, per germline. Trimming took 1 base from V and 5 from J, leaving 7 bases between them. The CDR3 is made up of 13 amino acids. The CDR3 here is CASSLRTDNEQFF. DNA of the CDR3: TGCGCCAGCAGCTTGCGGACAGACAATGAGCAGTTCTTC.

This clone came up a few times. The chain joins TRBV29-1 to TRBJ2-1; 9 bases align to TRBD2. V gave up 2 bases and J gave up 4 bases; unmatched junction bases: 12. In germline, CDR1 is SQVTM, CDR2 ANQGSEA. This CDR3 contains 17 residues. The CDR3 loop is CSVEIGSGSRRYNEQFF. The CDR3 DNA is TGCAGCGTTGAAATCGGTAGCGGGAGCCGAAGATACAATGAGCAGTTCTTC.

This chain connects TRBV15 to TRBJ1-2; D not certain. The CDR3 extends over 12 amino acids. The V end was cut by 2 bases, the J end by 6 bases, with 7 bases between. Germline values: CDR1 LNHNV, CDR2 YYDKDF (reference sequence). CDR3 protein: CATSRSLDGYTF. The CDR3 DNA reads as TGTGCCACCAGCAGAAGTCTGGATGGCTACACCTTC.

The sample holds a few counts of this clone. The chain links TRBV7-9 to TRBJ1-1, with TRBD1 as a possible D gene (5 bases). Germline loops: CDR1 SEHNR, CDR2 FQNEAQ (reference sequence). The germline V and J ends were trimmed by 1 base and 0 bases, with 6 bases remaining between them. The CDR3 totals 14 residues. CDR3 sequence: CASSLGTLNTEAFF. CDR3 DNA: TGTGCCAGCAGCTTAGGGACATTGAACACTGAAGCTTTCTTT.

This clone showed up just a few times. The junction departs from germline at one end; a sequencing error may be responsible. The chain combines TRBV10-3 with TRBJ1-2, with D hard to call. Germline V gene sequence: CDR1 ENHRY, CDR2 SYGVKD. The CDR3 totals 14 residues. For the CDR3, the DNA is TGTGCGATCAGAGGGAGCGGAGAGACGAGTGGCTACACCTTC. It codes for CAIRGSGETSGYTF.

This clone appeared a few times. The chain has TRBV28 and TRBJ2-3, with D possibly being TRBD1 (6 bases). This CDR3 region has 13 residues. Trimming left V 6 bases short and J 6 bases short, with 13 bases between. Germline V gives CDR1 MDHEN, CDR2 SYDVKM. CDR3 nucleotides: TGTGCCAGCAGCAAGAGGGGGTTCGATACGCAGTATTTT. It yields the protein CASSKRGFDTQYF.

The chain uses TRBV15 and TRBJ2-1; TRBD1 matches at 7 bases. CDR1 LNHNV and CDR2 YYDKDF come from the germline V gene (reference sequence). The CDR3 has 12 residues. The V gene end was trimmed by 3 bases and the J gene end by 12 bases; junction bases not matched to a gene: 5. The CDR3 DNA reads TGTGCCACCAGCAGGAGACAGGGTGGGCAGTTCTTC. Amino acids: CATSRRQGGQFF.

This clone was seen a few times. This rearrangement joins TRBV6-1 to TRBJ1-1; D is unclear. The germline CDR1 and CDR2 sequences are MNHNS and SASEGT. This CDR3 has 14 amino acids. The germline V and J ends were trimmed by 7 bases and 2 bases, with 14 bases remaining between them. CDR3 nucleotides: TGTGCCAGCATGCTCGTCAGGCCTAACACTGAAGCTTTCTTT. Its translation: CASMLVRPNTEAFF.

There are a few counts of this clone. J is TRBJ2-1 and V is TRBV9; the match to TRBD1 covers 8 bases. V trimming: 4 bases; J trimming: 1 base; junction bases outside the gene matches: 4. This CDR3 has 15 amino acids. CDR1 and CDR2 from the germline V gene are SGDLS and YYNGEE. CDR3 residues: CASSFRDRSYNEQFF. CDR3 nucleotide sequence: TGTGCCAGCAGCTTCCGGGACAGGTCCTACAATGAGCAGTTCTTC.

The chain recombines TRBV5-3 with TRBJ2-7, with TRBD1 matching over 12 bases. TRBV5-3 is filed as an ORF, its function uncertain. CDR3 length: 22 amino acids. Trimming removed 6 bases from V and 4 bases from J; junction bases left unmatched: 29. The CDR3 loop is CARIPGQGAQGPTNPNPYEQYV. The CDR3 DNA sequence: TGTGCCAGAATTCCGGGACAGGGGGCGCAGGGACCCACAAACCCCAACCCTTACGAGCAGTACGTC.

The chain carries TRBV7-9 and TRBJ1-5, with unresolved D. Germline V lookup: CDR1 SEHNR, CDR2 FQNEAQ (reference sequence). The CDR3 covers 14 residues. Trimming removed 3 bases at V and 5 bases at J, with 11 bases between. The CDR3 region has the DNA TGTGCCAGCAGCTTGGGGTGGGAAGATCAGCCCCAGCATTTT. It specifies CASSLGWEDQPQHF.

The V call is TRBV19, the J call TRBJ2-5; D may be TRBD2 (5 bases). The germline V and J ends were trimmed by 5 bases and 2 bases, with 12 bases remaining between them. Germline loops: CDR1 LNHDA, CDR2 SQIVND (reference sequence). The CDR3 is 14 residues long. DNA of the CDR3: TGTGCCAGTAGTTCCACGAGGGTTCAAGAGACCCAGTACTTC. It encodes CASSSTRVQETQYF.

This clone was detected a few times. The CDR3 DNA follows: TGTGCCAGCAGCGTAGACCCGACAGGGGCTGAAGCTTTCTTT. It codes for CASSVDPTGAEAFF. This chain links TRBV9 with TRBJ1-1; 8 bases fit TRBD1. Germline trimming cut 0 bases from V and 6 bases from J; bases unmatched to any gene: 4. Looked up from germline, CDR1 is SGDLS and CDR2 is YYNGEE. This CDR3 is 14 amino acids long. Supplemented by reference TRBV9 and TRBJ1-1, the full variable domain reads DSGVTQTPKHLITATGQRVTLRCSPRSGDLSVYWYQQSLDQGLQFLIQYYNGEERAKGNILERFSAQQFPDLHSELNLSSLELGDSALYFCASSVDPTGAEAFFGQGTRLTVV.

This clone turned up a few times. The J gene is TRBJ1-2, the V gene TRBV6-6; D gene ambiguous. This CDR3 is built from 16 residues. V was pared by 4 bases and J by 6 bases, with 21 bases between. Germline V CDR1 and CDR2: MNHNY, SVGAGI (reference sequence). CDR3 protein: CASSLLAASAPDGYTF. DNA for the CDR3: TGTGCCAGCAGTTTGTTGGCGGCGTCGGCACCGGATGGCTACACCTTC.

The sample holds a few counts of this clone. The CDR3 region is CASSRGENTDTQYF. CDR3 nucleotides: TGTGCCAGCTCTCGTGGTGAAAACACAGATACGCAGTATTTT. This chain joins TRBV18 and TRBJ2-3; no reliable D call. V lost 6 bases and J lost 2, with 12 bases in between. CDR1 and CDR2 from the germline V gene are KGHSH and LQKENI. The CDR3 sequence is 14 residues long.

The chain is built from TRBV5-4 and TRBJ2-1; 10 positions match TRBD2. V trimming: 0 bases; J trimming: 9 bases; junction bases outside the gene matches: 9. Germline CDR1 and CDR2: SGHNT and YYREEE (reference sequence). The CDR3 extends over 16 amino acids. The CDR3 bases are TGTGCCAGCAGCTTGGCAGGAGCGGGGGGGCCGGGTGAGCAGTTCTTC. Its translation is CASSLAGAGGPGEQFF.

This clone has more than one count but fewer than ten. The chain is built from TRBV7-9 and TRBJ2-3; TRBD2 agrees at 11 bases. Germline V gene lookup returns CDR1 SEHNR and CDR2 FQNEAQ (reference sequence). The trim removed 11 bases at V and 5 bases at J, leaving 9 bases unmatched. The CDR3 contains 14 residues. The CDR3 protein is CAGYVAGGGDTQYF. For the CDR3, the DNA is TGTGCCGGATACGTAGCGGGAGGGGGAGATACGCAGTATTTT.

Only a few counts were recorded for this clone. V and J are TRBV18 and TRBJ1-5, with TRBD1 as a possible D gene (6 bases). Between the trimmed V and J ends, which lost 5 bases and 4 bases, there was a span of 12 bases. Looked up from germline, CDR1 is KGHSH and CDR2 is LQKENI. The CDR3 extends over 14 amino acids. CDR3 protein: CASSTTGANQPQHF. DNA for the CDR3: TGTGCCAGCTCAACTACGGGGGCAAATCAGCCCCAGCATTTT.

This clone was seen a handful of times. The chain recombines TRBV5-1 with TRBJ2-7, with 9 bases lining up with TRBD1. Germline CDR1 is SGHRS and CDR2 is YFSETQ. V lost 6 bases, J lost 1 base, and 11 bases stayed unmatched. This CDR3 has 16 residues. The CDR3 sequence is CASNAVGTGNSYEQYF. CDR3 in DNA: TGCGCCAGCAACGCAGTGGGGACAGGGAATTCCTACGAGCAGTACTTC.

The genes are TRBV28 and TRBJ2-3, with D tentatively TRBD1 (5 bases). Germline CDR1 MDHEN, CDR2 SYDVKM. V was pared by 2 bases and J by 2 bases, with 17 bases between. This CDR3 contains 17 residues. For the CDR3, the DNA is TGTGCCAGCAGTTTACAAGGGGTTCGGCAAAACACAGATACGCAGTATTTT. Protein: CASSLQGVRQNTDTQYF. Full variable domain (rest looked up from reference TRBV28 and TRBJ2-3): DVKVTQSSRYLVKRTGEKVFLECVQDMDHENMFWYRQDPGLGLRLIYFSYDVKMKEKGDIPEGYSVSREKKERFSLILESASTNQTSMYLCASSLQGVRQNTDTQYFGPGTRLTVL.

The chain recombines TRBV4-1 with TRBJ2-1; 9 nucleotides align to TRBD2. Germline assignment: CDR1 MGHRA and CDR2 YSYEKL. The CDR3 runs 16 residues. With 1 base clipped from V and 3 bases from J, the junction kept 4 bases outside the gene matches. Written as DNA, the CDR3 is TGCGCCAGCAGCCAAGGGTTAGCGGGAGACTACAATGAGCAGTTCTTC. Its protein is CASSQGLAGDYNEQFF.

This clone was observed a handful of times. The gene calls are TRBV27 and TRBJ2-3; D is ambiguous. This CDR3 spans 13 amino acids. Germline V gives CDR1 MNHEY, CDR2 SMNVEV (reference sequence). V was trimmed by 3 bases and J by 5 bases, leaving 9 bases between them. CDR3 region: CASSLSIRDTQYF. Written as DNA, the CDR3 is TGTGCCAGCAGTTTGTCCATTCGAGATACGCAGTATTTT.

This chain links TRBV11-2 with TRBJ2-7; D unclear. The V gene lost 5 bases and the J gene lost 9 bases, with 17 bases spanning the gap. The CDR3 is 13 residues long. CDR1 and CDR2 from the germline V gene are SGHAT and FQNNGV. CDR3 residues: CASSPPVAAGQYF. The CDR3 DNA is TGTGCCAGCAGCCCGCCGGTGGCCGCCGGGCAGTACTTC.